One sample yielded the 20 T cell receptor beta chains listed below, sequenced in a study of early T cells in non-severe SARS-CoV-2 infection (dated by TCRdb to about 2021). The library was built by means of 5' RACE. The sequencing machine was a NextSeq 500. TCRdb handled the public reads itself, with Q25 trimming in fastp and clone calling in MiXCR, and kept productive beta chains. A single entry per CDR3 protein holds the most common genes and DNA from its merged rows. This sample gives 25,000 to 35,000 distinct CDR3 sequences in total; about 5.8% of them show up just once. The ten most abundant clones make up approximately 5.5% of the sample. The specimen was whole blood. The source of these receptors is an adult who was a healthcare worker with PCR-confirmed SARS-CoV-2 infection or an uninfected control (not recorded which).

This clonotype was counted ten times or more. This sequence joins TRBV12-3 or TRBV12-4 and TRBJ2-2, with 7 positions matching TRBD2. V dropped 6 bases and J dropped 3; count of bases not matched to a gene: 4. This CDR3 is 14 amino acids long. The CDR3 protein is CASSWEGYTGELFF. In nucleotides, the CDR3 is TGTGCCAGCAGCTGGGAGGGTTACACCGGGGAGCTGTTTTTT.

The sample holds many counts of this clonotype. This sequence joins TRBV11-2 and TRBJ2-3; 7 nucleotides align to TRBD2. This CDR3 is built from 16 residues. The ends lost 5 bases at V and 0 bases at J; junction bases unmatched: 8. CDR1 SGHAT and CDR2 FQNNGV come from the germline V gene. The CDR3 DNA is TGTGCCAGCAGCACCGTAGCGGGCGGAAGCACAGATACGCAGTATTTT. This translates into CASSTVAGGSTDTQYF.

This clonotype was seen ten or more times. This sequence joins TRBV12-3 or TRBV12-4 and TRBJ2-1; D could derive from TRBD1 or TRBD2 (5 bases each). This CDR3 contains 12 residues. Trimming left V 1 base short and J 15 bases short, with 13 bases between. In nucleotides, the CDR3 is TGTGCCAGCAGTTTAGACCCGTCGGGGCTGTTCTTC. Translated, it gives CASSLDPSGLFF.

This clonotype was recorded at least ten times. The chain couples TRBV3-1 to TRBJ2-2; TRBD1 might be the D (6 bases). V lost 4 bases and J lost 4, with 13 bases in between. Germline V CDR1 and CDR2: LGHDT, YNNKEL (reference sequence). The CDR3 is 15 residues long. The CDR3 nucleotides are TGTGCCAGCAGCCCCGACAGGCTGGGCACCGGGGAGCTGTTTTTT. It encodes CASSPDRLGTGELFF.

V and J are TRBV28 and TRBJ1-2; D is unresolved. Trimming stripped 2 bases from V and 0 bases from J, with 4 bases between. Germline lookup yields CDR1 MDHEN and CDR2 SYDVKM. This CDR3 is built from 13 residues. The DNA of the CDR3 is TGTGCCAGCAGTTTAACAGCTAACTATGGCTACACCTTC. This sequence encodes CASSLTANYGYTF.

There are many counts of this clonotype. The chain combines TRBV19 with TRBJ1-1; D remains unclear. The germline V and J ends were trimmed by 4 bases and 0 bases, with 9 bases remaining between them. CDR3 length equals 14 residues. Germline CDR1 is LNHDA and CDR2 is SQIVND (reference sequence). CDR3 bases: TGTGCCAGTAGTACCTCGGGGATGAACACTGAAGCTTTCTTT. Its protein product is CASSTSGMNTEAFF.

This clonotype was detected many times. The V gene is TRBV20-1, the J gene TRBJ2-1; 7 bases line up with TRBD1. Germline CDR1 DFQATT, CDR2 SNEGSKA (reference sequence). The CDR3 runs to 14 residues. V was clipped by 7 bases and J by 2 bases; unmatched bases: 8. CDR3 in amino acids: CSVGRTGAYNEQFF. CDR3 DNA sequence: TGCAGTGTTGGACGGACAGGAGCCTACAATGAGCAGTTCTTC.

This clonotype has a count of ten or more. This chain uses TRBV5-4 with TRBJ2-1; 9 bases are a match to TRBD2. The CDR3 loop spans 15 amino acids. The junction had 4 bases not matched to a gene; V was cut back by 0 bases and J by 6 bases. Germline assignment: CDR1 SGHNT and CDR2 YYREEE (reference sequence). The CDR3 nucleotides are TGTGCCAGCAGCTTGGATGGCGGGGGGGCCAATGAGCAGTTCTTC. It codes for CASSLDGGGANEQFF.

This chain links TRBV6-5 with TRBJ2-3, with 8 bases identical to TRBD2. This CDR3 contains 13 residues. V dropped 10 bases and J dropped 8; count of bases not matched to a gene: 11. CDR1 is MNHEY and CDR2 is SVGAGI in the germline V gene. CDR3 DNA sequence: TGTGCCACACAGACTAGCGAATTCACTACGCAGTATTTT. It specifies CATQTSEFTTQYF.

This clonotype was counted at least ten times. The chain links TRBV3-1 to TRBJ2-3; D remains ambiguous. V lost 4 bases to trimming and J lost 6 bases, with 14 bases between them. Looked up from germline, CDR1 is LGHDT and CDR2 is YNNKEL (reference sequence). The CDR3 consists of 14 residues. The CDR3 sequence: CASSPQRISDTQYF. The CDR3 coding sequence is TGTGCCAGCAGCCCTCAAAGAATTTCTGATACGCAGTATTTT.

This clonotype has at least ten counts. The chain couples TRBV7-2 to TRBJ1-2; no firm D call. Trimming cost V 5 bases and J 7 bases, with 17 bases left between them. Germline V gene sequence: CDR1 SGHTA, CDR2 FQGNSA. The CDR3 spans 14 residues. CDR3 sequence: CASSPGSLAGGYTF. CDR3 DNA sequence: TGTGCCAGCAGCCCCGGTTCCCTGGCCGGTGGCTACACCTTC. Supplemented by reference TRBV7-2 and TRBJ1-2, the full variable domain reads GAGVSQSPSNKVTEKGKDVELRCDPISGHTALYWYRQSLGQGLEFLIYFQGNSAPDKSGLPSDRFSAERTGGSVSTLTIQRTQQEDSAVYLCASSPGSLAGGYTFGSGTRLTVV.

A note on this clonotype: This could be a read error, since a much larger clone is one nucleotide away. This chain links TRBV11-2 with TRBJ2-1, with D uncertain. Germline V gene data show CDR1 as SGHAT and CDR2 as FQNNGV. The V end lost 6 bases, the J end lost 2 bases, and 11 bases lay between the germline ends. The length of the CDR3 is 14 residues. CDR3: CASRLRDPYNEQFF. The CDR3, as DNA: TGTGCCAGCAGATTGAGAGATCCCTACAATGAGCAGTTCTTC.

With regard to this clonotype: Mismatch with germline at one junction end may stem from a read error. This chain joins TRBV2 and TRBJ2-4; D is perhaps TRBD1 or TRBD2 (5 bases each). Germline V CDR1 and CDR2: SNHLY, FYNNEI. This CDR3 region has 15 residues. In DNA form, the CDR3 reads TGTGCCAGAGAGGCCCCGGGGCAGTCCAAAAACATTCAGCACTTC. As protein: CAREAPGQSKNIQHF.

Many counts were recorded for this clonotype. The rearrangement links TRBV10-3 to TRBJ2-7; a possible D gene is TRBD1 (5 bases). CDR3 length equals 11 residues. CDR1 ENHRY and CDR2 SYGVKD come from the germline V gene. The ends were cut back, 9 bases at V and 1 base at J, with 7 bases in the middle. CDR3 nucleotides: TGTGCCATAGCAGGGTCCTACGAGCAGTACTTC. As protein: CAIAGSYEQYF.

This clonotype was counted at least ten times. The chain recombines TRBV9 with TRBJ1-1; 8 bases are a match to TRBD1. Trimming took 0 bases from V and 4 from J; bases not matched to a gene: 8. The CDR3 sequence is 16 residues long. Looked up from germline, CDR1 is SGDLS and CDR2 is YYNGEE. The CDR3 is CASSVEVQGVGTEAFF. Written as DNA, the CDR3 is TGTGCCAGCAGCGTAGAGGTACAGGGGGTCGGCACTGAAGCTTTCTTT.

In its sample, this clonotype was seen many times. The genes are TRBV9 and TRBJ2-1; tentative D call: TRBD2 (5 bases). The V gene lost 2 bases and the J gene lost 1 base, with 16 bases spanning the gap. There are 17 residues in the CDR3. CDR1 SGDLS and CDR2 YYNGEE come from the germline V gene. This CDR3 is CASSVFERARSYNEQFF. CDR3 coding DNA: TGTGCCAGCAGCGTTTTCGAGAGGGCCCGGTCCTACAATGAGCAGTTCTTC.

This clonotype occurred many times. The J gene is TRBJ2-1, the V gene TRBV10-2; 7 bases match TRBD2. With V trimmed by 4 bases and J by 6 bases, 6 bases remained unmatched. The CDR3 extends over 14 amino acids. Germline CDR1 and CDR2: WSHSY and SAAADI. CDR3 sequence reads: CASSVLAEFNEQFF. The CDR3 DNA sequence: TGCGCCAGCAGTGTGCTAGCGGAATTCAATGAGCAGTTCTTC.

There are many counts of this clonotype. This sequence joins TRBV29-1 and TRBJ2-1; possibly TRBD2 for D (5 bases). Germline CDR1 and CDR2: SQVTM and ANQGSEA. The CDR3 spans 14 residues. Trimming cost V 4 bases and J 2 bases, with 12 bases left between them. This chain's CDR3 is CSVVLDSAYNEQFF. In nucleotides, the CDR3 is TGCAGCGTTGTCTTGGATAGCGCCTACAATGAGCAGTTCTTC.

This clonotype came up many times. DNA of the CDR3: TGTGCCAGCAGCCCATCCGGCAGGGACAATGAGCAGTTCTTC. It translates to CASSPSGRDNEQFF. This rearrangement joins TRBV3-1 to TRBJ2-1; possibly TRBD1 for D (5 bases). This CDR3 is 14 amino acids long. Trimming left V 4 bases short and J 5 bases short, with 12 bases between. Germline CDR1 and CDR2: LGHDT and YNNKEL (reference sequence).

This clonotype was found many times. The V gene is TRBV4-2, the J gene TRBJ2-3, with 12 bases that match TRBD2. Trimming took 1 base from V and 6 from J; bases not matched to a gene: 8. The CDR3 extends over 17 amino acids. CDR1 is LGHNA, CDR2 YNFKEQ, per germline. The CDR3 nucleotides are TGTGCCAGCAGCCAAGTGGCATCTAGCGGGAGGGAGGATACGCAGTATTTT. Amino acid sequence: CASSQVASSGREDTQYF.